This T cell receptor (beta chain) derives from a study of CD8 T cells in ankylosing spondylitis. As concerns this clonotype: No antigen is known for it.

TCRdb analysed the 5' RACE reads with MiXCR anew, one entry per CDR3 protein. In the table there are roughly 670,000 distinct CDR3 sequences, 15% to 20% of which are singletons. This CDR3 contains 15 residues. Germline values: CDR1 SGHDN, CDR2 FVKESK. The J segment lost 5 bases and the V segment lost 4 bases, leaving 3 bases of the junction unmatched. The study's findings and limits: What appeared characteristic of ankylosing spondylitis blood was a TCR beta motif of eight highly homologous variants. Enrichment of disease-linked clones was reportedly significant in matched ankylosing spondylitis synovial fluid.

The clonotype originates from a male donor with ankylosing spondylitis. What was sequenced was blood, either unsorted or a sorted T cell fraction (not recorded which). The chain links TRBV14 to TRBJ2-1, with TRBD2 matching 12 bases. CDR3 residues: CASSRWTSGDNEQFF. In nucleotides, the CDR3 is TGTGCCAGCAGCCGATGGACTAGCGGGGACAATGAGCAGTTCTTC.